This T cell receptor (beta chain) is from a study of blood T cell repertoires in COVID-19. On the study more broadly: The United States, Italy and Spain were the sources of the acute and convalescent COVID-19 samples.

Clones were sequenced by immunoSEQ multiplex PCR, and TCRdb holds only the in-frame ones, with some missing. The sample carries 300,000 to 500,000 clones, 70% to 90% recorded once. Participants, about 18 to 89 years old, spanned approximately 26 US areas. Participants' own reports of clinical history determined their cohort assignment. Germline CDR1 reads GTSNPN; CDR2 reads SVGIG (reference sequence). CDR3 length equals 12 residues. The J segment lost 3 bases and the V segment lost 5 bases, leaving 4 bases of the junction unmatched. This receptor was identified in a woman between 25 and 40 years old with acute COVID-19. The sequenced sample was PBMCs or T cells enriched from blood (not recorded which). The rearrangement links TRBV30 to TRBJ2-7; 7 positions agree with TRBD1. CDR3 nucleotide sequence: TGTGCCTGGCGCGGACAGGTCTACGAGCAGTACTTC. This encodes CAWRGQVYEQYF. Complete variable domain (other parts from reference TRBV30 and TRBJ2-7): SQTIHQWPATLVQPVGSPLSLECTVEGTSNPNLYWYRQAAGRGLQLLFYSVGIGQISSEVPQNLSASRPQDRQFILSSKKLLLSDSGFYLCAWRGQVYEQYFGPGTRLTVT.